The 9 T cell receptor beta chains below all came from one sample that was sequenced in a study of T cell clonotyping in hematopoietic cell transplantation. The repertoire was sequenced with immunoSEQ multiplex PCR; TCRdb's copy has only in-frame clones and lacks some. Counted here are approximately 25,000 clones, 95% occurring once; the ten biggest clones make up less than 1.5%. Material: peripheral blood mononuclear cells. These receptors all stem from a man between 50 and 59 years old in good health. Some clones in this sample may be carry-over from other donors' samples.

V gene TRBV11-1 combines with J gene TRBJ1-6; D gene uncertain. The CDR3 spans 16 residues. CDR1 and CDR2 (germline): SGHAT, FQDESV (reference sequence). Trimming removed 5 bases from V and 0 bases from J, with 11 bases in between. The CDR3, as DNA: TGTGCCAGCAGCCTCCGGACGAGCTCCTATAATTCACCCCTCCACTTT. It yields the protein CASSLRTSSYNSPLHF.

This clone was seen once. The rearrangement joins TRBV19 to TRBJ2-3; TRBD1 might be the D (5 bases). This CDR3 spans 14 amino acids. Between the trimmed V and J ends, which lost 4 bases and 1 base, there was a span of 9 bases. Looked up from germline, CDR1 is LNHDA and CDR2 is SQIVND (reference sequence). CDR3 residues: CASSRQSRTDTQYF. The CDR3 region has the DNA TGTGCCAGTAGTAGACAGTCACGCACAGATACGCAGTATTTT.

This chain links TRBV4-2 with TRBJ2-7, with 7 bases aligning to TRBD1. V was clipped by 1 base and J by 6 bases; unmatched bases: 9. CDR3 length equals 15 residues. Germline assignment: CDR1 LGHNA and CDR2 YNFKEQ. The CDR3: CASSQVGTVGPEQYF. The CDR3 DNA reads as TGTGCCAGCAGCCAAGTCGGGACAGTCGGGCCCGAGCAGTACTTC.

The rearrangement joins TRBV7-9 to TRBJ2-7; the D call may be TRBD1 or TRBD2 (5 bases each). V dropped 5 bases and J dropped 6 bases, with 20 bases sitting between them. Germline CDR1 SEHNR, CDR2 FQNEAQ (reference sequence). The CDR3 totals 15 residues. The CDR3 DNA follows: TGTGCCAGCAGCGCAACCGGGACGAAAGTGCTCGAGCAGTACTTC. Its translation: CASSATGTKVLEQYF.

The chain links TRBV5-4 to TRBJ1-2; D ambiguous. V lost 0 bases to trimming and J lost 2 bases, with 5 bases between them. The CDR3 loop spans 13 amino acids. Per germline, CDR1 SGHNT and CDR2 YYREEE (reference sequence). The CDR3 sequence is CASSLGQNYGYTF. The CDR3 DNA reads as TGTGCCAGCAGCTTGGGCCAGAACTATGGCTACACCTTC.

This chain connects TRBV15 to TRBJ1-5; no firm D call. The V and J ends lost 0 bases and 8 bases respectively, with 14 bases between them. CDR1 is LNHNV, CDR2 YYDKDF, per germline (reference sequence). CDR3 length equals 15 residues. The CDR3 loop reads CATSRDDTGKEPQHF. In DNA, the CDR3 is TGTGCCACCAGCAGAGACGACACGGGGAAGGAGCCCCAGCATTTT.

The DNA of the CDR3 is TGTGCCAGTAGTTTAGGGACATCCAACTATGGCTACACCTTC. Protein: CASSLGTSNYGYTF. The chain links TRBV19 to TRBJ1-2; perhaps TRBD1 as D (6 bases). Trimming removed 5 bases from V and 2 bases from J, with 12 bases in between. The germline V gene encodes CDR1 LNHDA and CDR2 SQIVND (reference sequence). This CDR3 spans 14 amino acids.

This chain joins TRBV5-1 and TRBJ2-3, with TRBD1 as a possible D gene (5 bases). Per germline, CDR1 SGHRS and CDR2 YFSETQ. The CDR3 loop spans 14 amino acids. Trimming cost V 2 bases and J 4 bases, with 11 bases left between them. The CDR3: CASSFGQGPDTQYF. The CDR3, as DNA: TGCGCCAGCAGCTTTGGCCAGGGCCCAGATACGCAGTATTTT.

The chain couples TRBV15 to TRBJ1-2; D gene uncertain. This CDR3 contains 14 residues. Trimming took 0 bases from V and 7 from J, leaving 12 bases between them. CDR1 and CDR2 (germline): LNHNV, YYDKDF (reference sequence). The CDR3 DNA sequence: TGTGCCACCAGCAGAGACCTCGGCAGGAGTGGCTACACCTTC. Its protein product is CATSRDLGRSGYTF.